Sequencing of this T cell receptor (beta chain) was carried out in a study of early stage breast cancer tumors. CDR1 is MDHEN, CDR2 SYDVKM, per germline. V was clipped by 5 bases and J by 7 bases; unmatched bases: 7. This CDR3 spans 14 amino acids. On this clone: No antigen is known for it.

Study-level points and caveats: Tumor and normal breast were distinguished via blood comparison in about 90% of the 16 patients.

Data came from immunoSEQ multiplex PCR; TCRdb stores just in-frame clones and leaves some out. The sample carries tens of thousands of clones, over 75% recorded once. This sequence joins TRBV28 and TRBJ1-1; the match to TRBD1 covers 10 bases. This sequence originates from a middle-aged person with breast cancer. Material for sequencing was blood. The CDR3 loop reads CASSAEDRGYEAFF. The CDR3, as DNA: TGTGCCAGCAGTGCCGAGGACAGGGGGTATGAAGCTTTCTTT.